Below are 22 T cell receptor beta chains sequenced from a single sample in a study of neoadjuvant nivolumab and ipilimumab in lung cancer. Some clones are missing from TCRdb's copy, which holds only in-frame ones; the method was immunoSEQ multiplex PCR. The sample has approximately 23,000 clones; approximately 82% are singletons. The material sequenced was peripheral blood, taken before neoadjuvant nivolumab, alone or with ipilimumab. These receptors originate from an adult with non-small cell lung cancer.

This chain uses TRBV5-1 with TRBJ2-3; no clear D. The V end lost 4 bases, the J end lost 3 bases, and 9 bases lay between the germline ends. CDR3 size: 13 residues. Germline CDR1 is SGHRS and CDR2 is YFSETQ. The chain's CDR3 is CASSVSQTDTQYF. DNA for the CDR3: TGCGCCAGCAGCGTATCCCAAACAGATACGCAGTATTTT.

V gene TRBV4-2 combines with J gene TRBJ2-5; no reliable D call. CDR3 size: 15 residues. Germline CDR1 and CDR2: LGHNA and YNFKEQ. The V end lost 1 base, the J end lost 3 bases, and 12 bases lay between the germline ends. DNA for the CDR3: TGTGCCAGCAGCCAAGGGGTAAGGGTCGAAGAGACCCAGTACTTC. Translation gives CASSQGVRVEETQYF.

The CDR3 DNA reads TGTGCCAGCAGCCCCACTGGGCAAAACTACGAGCAGTACTTC. It yields the protein CASSPTGQNYEQYF. The rearrangement uses TRBV5-5 and TRBJ2-7; D is unresolved. The CDR3 consists of 14 residues. V gave up 4 bases and J gave up 3 bases, with 14 bases separating them. Germline CDR1 reads SGHKS; CDR2 reads YYEKEE (reference sequence). The full variable domain, in which reference TRBV5-5 and TRBJ2-7 provide the parts outside the CDR3, is DAGVTQSPTHLIKTRGQQVTLRCSPISGHKSVSWYQQVLGQGPQFIFQYYEKEERGRGNFPDRFSARQFPNYSSELNVNALLLGDSALYLCASSPTGQNYEQYFGPGTRLTVT.

Concerning this clone: In this CDR3 the conserved last residue, phenylalanine or tryptophan, is missing, so a read error is likely. The V gene is TRBV5-4, the J gene TRBJ1-5; a weak D match, TRBD1 (6 bases). The CDR3 length is 14 residues. In germline, CDR1 is SGHNT, CDR2 YYREEE (reference sequence). V was clipped by 3 bases and J by 7 bases, with 14 bases between them. The CDR3 DNA reads TGTGCCAGCAGCTCAGATGGAGGGGGACAGCCCCAGCATTCT. As protein: CASSSDGGGQPQHS.

The chain recombines TRBV30 with TRBJ1-3; 7 bases align to TRBD1. Germline V gene sequence: CDR1 GTSNPN, CDR2 SVGIG (reference sequence). Trimming at V came to 3 bases and at J to 0 bases, leaving 8 bases not matched to a gene. The CDR3 loop spans 16 amino acids. The CDR3 DNA reads as TGTGCCTGGAGCCCCCAGGGGGGGAGCTCTGGAAACACCATATATTTT. This gives the protein CAWSPQGGSSGNTIYF.

The CDR3 spells CASSSQGGLYGYTF. As DNA, the CDR3 is TGTGCCAGCAGCTCACAGGGGGGGTTATATGGCTACACCTTC. This rearrangement joins TRBV7-3 to TRBJ1-2, with 8 nucleotides matching TRBD1. The CDR3 covers 14 residues. The V and J ends lost 4 bases and 5 bases, in that order; junction bases with no gene match: 6. The V gene's germline CDR1 is SGHTA and CDR2 FQGTGA. The full variable domain, completed using reference TRBV7-3 and TRBJ1-2, is GAGVSQTPSNKVTEKGKYVELRCDPISGHTALYWYRQSLGQGPEFLIYFQGTGAADDSGLPNDRFFAVRPEGSVSTLKIQRTERGDSAVYLCASSSQGGLYGYTFGSGTRLTVV.

This clone has more than one count but fewer than ten. The rearrangement joins TRBV19 to TRBJ2-1; D is uncertain. Looked up from germline, CDR1 is LNHDA and CDR2 is SQIVND (reference sequence). Trimming left V 4 bases short and J 11 bases short, with 12 bases between. This CDR3 spans 12 amino acids. The CDR3 coding sequence is TGTGCCAGTAGTAGGAGTGGGTTGCAGCAGTTCTTC. Amino acid sequence: CASSRSGLQQFF.

J is TRBJ2-7 and V is TRBV7-6; tentatively, D is TRBD1 (6 bases). The V end lost 2 bases, the J end lost 3 bases, and 17 bases lay between the germline ends. The CDR3 loop spans 16 amino acids. Germline V gene lookup returns CDR1 SGHVS and CDR2 FNYEAQ. The CDR3 region is CASSLSQQGWGYEQYF. The CDR3 coding sequence is TGTGCCAGCAGCTTATCTCAACAGGGATGGGGCTACGAGCAGTACTTC. Supplemented by reference TRBV7-6 and TRBJ2-7, the full variable domain reads GAGVSQSPRYKVTKRGQDVALRCDPISGHVSLYWYRQALGQGPEFLTYFNYEAQQDKSGLPNDRFSAERPEGSISTLTIQRTEQRDSAMYRCASSLSQQGWGYEQYFGPGTRLTVT.

V is TRBV5-5 and J is TRBJ1-5, with TRBD1 as a possible D gene (5 bases). CDR3 length: 13 residues. Trimming stripped 3 bases from V and 7 bases from J, with 11 bases between. CDR1 is SGHKS, CDR2 YYEKEE, per germline (reference sequence). The CDR3 DNA is TGTGCCAGCAGCTGGGACGGCTGGCAGCCCCAGCATTTT. Its protein is CASSWDGWQPQHF. The whole variable domain, filled in from reference TRBV5-5 and TRBJ1-5, reads DAGVTQSPTHLIKTRGQQVTLRCSPISGHKSVSWYQQVLGQGPQFIFQYYEKEERGRGNFPDRFSARQFPNYSSELNVNALLLGDSALYLCASSWDGWQPQHFGDGTRLSIL.

The chain carries TRBV9 and TRBJ2-3; 9 bases line up with TRBD2. Trimming took 0 bases from V and 8 from J; bases not matched to a gene: 7. The CDR3 consists of 15 residues. Per germline, CDR1 SGDLS and CDR2 YYNGEE. The CDR3 protein is CASSVGVSGSGTQYF. The CDR3 DNA follows: TGTGCCAGCAGCGTAGGGGTTAGCGGGAGTGGTACGCAGTATTTT.

The chain combines TRBV5-1 with TRBJ1-1; TRBD1 agrees at 10 bases. V shed 5 bases and J 8 bases; nucleotides not matched to a gene: 15. This CDR3 contains 16 residues. Germline V gene sequence: CDR1 SGHRS, CDR2 YFSETQ. The DNA of the CDR3 is TGCGCCAGCAGTAGAATTCCCGGGACAGGGGAAGGGGAAGCTTTCTTT. Translated: CASSRIPGTGEGEAFF.

This clone was picked up one time. The J gene is TRBJ2-1, the V gene TRBV11-3; D may match TRBD1 or TRBD2 (6 bases each). Germline-derived CDR1 and CDR2 are SGHNT and YENEEA. Trimming cost V 4 bases and J 9 bases, with 19 bases left between them. This CDR3 comprises 15 residues. CDR3 sequence reads: CASSSGGHFGGEQFF. CDR3 coding DNA: TGTGCCAGCAGCTCTGGGGGACATTTCGGGGGTGAGCAGTTCTTC.

The V call is TRBV13, the J call TRBJ2-7; D remains unclear. V lost 0 bases and J 4 bases, leaving 1 base between the germline ends. CDR3 length equals 11 residues. CDR1 is PRHDT, CDR2 FYEKMQ, per germline (reference sequence). The CDR3 DNA reads as TGTGCCAGCAGCTTAGGTTACGAGCAGTACTTC. This codes for CASSLGYEQYF.

CDR3 DNA: TGTGCCAGCAGCGTAGTGGTAACAAGCACAGATACGCAGTATTTT. Protein sequence: CASSVVVTSTDTQYF. The chain links TRBV9 to TRBJ2-3; D not resolved. The V gene lost 0 bases and the J gene lost 0 bases, with 8 bases spanning the gap. Germline loops: CDR1 SGDLS, CDR2 YYNGEE. CDR3 length equals 15 residues. The whole variable domain, remainder taken from reference TRBV9 and TRBJ2-3, is DSGVTQTPKHLITATGQRVTLRCSPRSGDLSVYWYQQSLDQGLQFLIQYYNGEERAKGNILERFSAQQFPDLHSELNLSSLELGDSALYFCASSVVVTSTDTQYFGPGTRLTVL.

The J gene is TRBJ1-5, the V gene TRBV7-2; 7 nucleotides agree with TRBD1. The CDR3 totals 15 residues. Per germline, CDR1 SGHTA and CDR2 FQGNSA. With 2 bases clipped from V and 6 bases from J, the junction kept 7 bases outside the gene matches. The chain's CDR3 is CASSLNVGGSQPQHF. Written as DNA, the CDR3 is TGTGCCAGCAGCTTAAACGTAGGGGGCAGTCAGCCCCAGCATTTT.

The rearrangement uses TRBV7-9 and TRBJ2-3; no clear D gene. The V end was cut by 1 base, the J end by 0 bases, with 8 bases between. The germline V gene has CDR1 SEHNR and CDR2 FQNEAQ (reference sequence). The CDR3 covers 15 residues. CDR3 sequence reads: CASSLGAPSTDTQYF. The DNA of the CDR3 is TGTGCCAGCAGCTTAGGTGCCCCGAGCACAGATACGCAGTATTTT.

The count of this clone is one. The gene calls are TRBV15 and TRBJ1-1; 7 nucleotides agree with TRBD1. The CDR3 runs 16 residues. From germline, CDR1 is LNHNV and CDR2 YYDKDF (reference sequence). The V gene end was trimmed by 0 bases and the J gene end by 5 bases; junction bases not matched to a gene: 9. The CDR3 spells CATSRDSDRRWTEAFF. CDR3 nucleotide sequence: TGTGCCACCAGCAGAGATTCGGACAGGAGATGGACTGAAGCTTTCTTT.

This chain links TRBV7-2 with TRBJ2-7, with no clear D. Trimming cost V 2 bases and J 2 bases, with 13 bases left between them. The CDR3 runs 15 residues. The germline V gene encodes CDR1 SGHTA and CDR2 FQGNSA. The CDR3 DNA reads as TGTGCCAGCAGCTTACTCGTAGACGCCCCCTACGAGCAGTACTTC. It translates to CASSLLVDAPYEQYF.

This clone was observed once. The chain combines TRBV7-3 with TRBJ2-5; perhaps TRBD2 as D (7 bases). CDR1 is SGHTA and CDR2 is FQGTGA in the germline V gene. V was shortened by 1 base and J by 5 bases, with 14 bases between the two germline ends. This CDR3 has 15 residues. As DNA, the CDR3 is TGTGCCAGCAGCTTAATGTCGGGGGGCGAGGAGACCCAGTACTTC. This encodes CASSLMSGGEETQYF. The whole variable domain, remainder taken from reference TRBV7-3 and TRBJ2-5, is GAGVSQTPSNKVTEKGKYVELRCDPISGHTALYWYRQSLGQGPEFLIYFQGTGAADDSGLPNDRFFAVRPEGSVSTLKIQRTERGDSAVYLCASSLMSGGEETQYFGPGTRLLVL.

This clone was observed a handful of times. The J gene is TRBJ2-3, the V gene TRBV2, with TRBD1 matching 7 bases. Germline-derived CDR1 and CDR2 are SNHLY and FYNNEI. Losses at the gene ends were 5 bases for V and 5 bases for J; bases not matched to a gene: 1. This CDR3 contains 12 residues. As DNA, the CDR3 is TGTGCCAGCAGTAGGGGGCAAGATACGCAGTATTTT. Its protein is CASSRGQDTQYF. Drawing the rest from reference TRBV2 and TRBJ2-3, the complete variable domain is EPEVTQTPSHQVTQMGQEVILRCVPISNHLYFYWYRQILGQKVEFLVSFYNNEISEKSEIFDDQFSVERPDGSNFTLKIRSTKLEDSAMYFCASSRGQDTQYFGPGTRLTVL.

This clone was counted only a few times. The genes are TRBV5-5 and TRBJ2-7; D is unresolved. Germline V gene lookup returns CDR1 SGHKS and CDR2 YYEKEE (reference sequence). The CDR3 runs 14 residues. V was pared by 2 bases and J by 1 base, with 10 bases between. Here the CDR3 DNA reads TGTGCCAGCAGCTTAACCCACGAGTCCTACGAGCAGTACTTC. This gives the protein CASSLTHESYEQYF.

The genes are TRBV6-5 and TRBJ2-2, with unresolved D. Germline assignment: CDR1 MNHEY and CDR2 SVGAGI. V was cut by 0 bases and J by 0 bases, with 8 bases left in between. This CDR3 is built from 16 residues. The CDR3 nucleotides are TGTGCCAGCAGTTACTCGGGCGGAGCGAACACCGGGGAGCTGTTTTTT. This sequence encodes CASSYSGGANTGELFF.